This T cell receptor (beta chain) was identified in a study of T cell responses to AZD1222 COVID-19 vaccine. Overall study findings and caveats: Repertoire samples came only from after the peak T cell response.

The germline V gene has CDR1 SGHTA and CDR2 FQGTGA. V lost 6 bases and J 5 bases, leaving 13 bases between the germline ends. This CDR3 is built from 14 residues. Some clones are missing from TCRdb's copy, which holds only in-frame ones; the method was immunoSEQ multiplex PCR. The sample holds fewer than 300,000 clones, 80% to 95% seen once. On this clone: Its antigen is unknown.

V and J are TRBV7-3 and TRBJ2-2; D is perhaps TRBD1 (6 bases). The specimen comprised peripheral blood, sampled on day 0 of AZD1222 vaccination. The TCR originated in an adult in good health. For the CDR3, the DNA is TGTGCCAGCAGGCCCAGGGGTAGGACCGGGGAGCTGTTTTTT. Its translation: CASRPRGRTGELFF.